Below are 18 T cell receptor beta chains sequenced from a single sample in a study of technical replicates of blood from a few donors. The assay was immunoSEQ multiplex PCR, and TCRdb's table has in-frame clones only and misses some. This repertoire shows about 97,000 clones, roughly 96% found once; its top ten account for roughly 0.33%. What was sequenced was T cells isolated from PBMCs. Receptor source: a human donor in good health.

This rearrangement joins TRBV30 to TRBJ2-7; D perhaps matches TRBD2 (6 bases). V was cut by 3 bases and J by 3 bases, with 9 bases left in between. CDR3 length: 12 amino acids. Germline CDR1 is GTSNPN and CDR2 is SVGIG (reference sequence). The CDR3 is CAWRPGGYEQYF. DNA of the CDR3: TGTGCCTGGAGACCCGGGGGCTACGAGCAGTACTTC.

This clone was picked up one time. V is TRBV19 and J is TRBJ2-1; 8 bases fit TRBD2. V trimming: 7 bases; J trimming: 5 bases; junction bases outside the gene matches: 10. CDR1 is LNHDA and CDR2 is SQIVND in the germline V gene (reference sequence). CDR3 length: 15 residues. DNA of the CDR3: TGTGCCAGTACCCAATCTCTAGCGGGCAACAATGAGCAGTTCTTC. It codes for CASTQSLAGNNEQFF.

CDR3 bases: TGTGCCAGCAGTTTACTTCCAGGGTCGGCCCAGCATTTT. This translates into CASSLLPGSAQHF. The chain is built from TRBV28 and TRBJ1-5, with TRBD1 as a possible D gene (5 bases). The ends were cut back, 2 bases at V and 11 bases at J, with 13 bases in the middle. The CDR3 contains 13 residues. CDR1 MDHEN and CDR2 SYDVKM come from the germline V gene. The complete variable domain, with remaining parts taken from reference TRBV28 and TRBJ1-5, reads DVKVTQSSRYLVKRTGEKVFLECVQDMDHENMFWYRQDPGLGLRLIYFSYDVKMKEKGDIPEGYSVSREKKERFSLILESASTNQTSMYLCASSLLPGSAQHFGDGTRLSIL.

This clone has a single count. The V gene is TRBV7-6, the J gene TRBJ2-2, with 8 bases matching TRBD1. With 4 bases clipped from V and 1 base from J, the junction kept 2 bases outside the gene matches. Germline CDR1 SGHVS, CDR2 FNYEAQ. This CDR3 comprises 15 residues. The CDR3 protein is CASSYGTGNTGELFF. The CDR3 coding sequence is TGTGCCAGCAGCTACGGGACAGGGAACACCGGGGAGCTGTTTTTT.

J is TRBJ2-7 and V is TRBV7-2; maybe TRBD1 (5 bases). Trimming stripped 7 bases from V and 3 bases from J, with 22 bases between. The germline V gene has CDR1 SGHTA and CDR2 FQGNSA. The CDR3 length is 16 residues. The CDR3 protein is CASTSAYAPQVYEQYF. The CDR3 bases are TGTGCCAGCACCTCAGCTTATGCCCCACAGGTCTACGAGCAGTACTTC. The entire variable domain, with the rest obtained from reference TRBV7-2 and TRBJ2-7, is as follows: GAGVSQSPSNKVTEKGKDVELRCDPISGHTALYWYRQSLGQGLEFLIYFQGNSAPDKSGLPSDRFSAERTGGSVSTLTIQRTQQEDSAVYLCASTSAYAPQVYEQYFGPGTRLTVT.

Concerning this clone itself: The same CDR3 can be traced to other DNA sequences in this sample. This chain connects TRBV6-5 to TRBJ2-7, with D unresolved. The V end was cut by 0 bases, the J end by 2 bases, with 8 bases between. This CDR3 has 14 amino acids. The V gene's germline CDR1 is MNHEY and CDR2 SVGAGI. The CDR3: CASSYSTVTYEQYF. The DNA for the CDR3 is TGTGCCAGCAGTTACTCAACGGTAACCTACGAGCAGTACTTC.

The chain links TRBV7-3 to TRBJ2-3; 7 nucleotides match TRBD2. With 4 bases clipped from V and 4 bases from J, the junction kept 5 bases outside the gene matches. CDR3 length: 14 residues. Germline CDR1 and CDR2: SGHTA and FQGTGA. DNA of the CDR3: TGTGCCAGCAGCTGGGGCGGGAGCCCAGATACGCAGTATTTT. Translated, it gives CASSWGGSPDTQYF.

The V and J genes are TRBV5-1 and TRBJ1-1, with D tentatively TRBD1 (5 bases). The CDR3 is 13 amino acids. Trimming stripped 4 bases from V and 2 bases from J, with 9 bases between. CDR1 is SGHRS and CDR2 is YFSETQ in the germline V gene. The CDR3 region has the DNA TGCGCCAGCAGCCCTGGACATAACACTGAAGCTTTCTTT. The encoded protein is CASSPGHNTEAFF.

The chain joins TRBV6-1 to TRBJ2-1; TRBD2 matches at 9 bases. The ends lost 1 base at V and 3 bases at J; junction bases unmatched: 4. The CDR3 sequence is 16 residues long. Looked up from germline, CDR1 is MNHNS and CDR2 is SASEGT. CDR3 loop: CASSEEASGIYNEQFF. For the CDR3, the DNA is TGTGCCAGCAGTGAAGAGGCTAGCGGGATCTACAATGAGCAGTTCTTC.

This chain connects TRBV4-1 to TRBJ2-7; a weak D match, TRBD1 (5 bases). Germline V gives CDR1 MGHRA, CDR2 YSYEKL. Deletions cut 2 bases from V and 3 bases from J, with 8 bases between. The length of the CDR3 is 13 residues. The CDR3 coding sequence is TGCGCCAGCAGCCAACCAACAGGCTACGAGCAGTACTTC. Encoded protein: CASSQPTGYEQYF.

The CDR3 DNA reads as TGTGCCAGCAGCTTTTCCTCCGACATGCTGTCTGAAGCTTTCTTT. Amino acid sequence: CASSFSSDMLSEAFF. This sequence joins TRBV5-4 and TRBJ1-1; D is unclear. The V end was cut by 2 bases, the J end by 6 bases, with 17 bases between. CDR1 and CDR2 from the germline V gene are SGHNT and YYREEE (reference sequence). This CDR3 is 15 amino acids long.

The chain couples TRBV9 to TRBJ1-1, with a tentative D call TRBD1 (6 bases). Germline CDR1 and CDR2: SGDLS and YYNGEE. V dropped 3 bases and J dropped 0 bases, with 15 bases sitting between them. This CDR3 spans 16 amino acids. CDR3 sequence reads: CASSEPQGTMNTEAFF. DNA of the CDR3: TGTGCCAGCAGCGAACCTCAGGGGACCATGAACACTGAAGCTTTCTTT. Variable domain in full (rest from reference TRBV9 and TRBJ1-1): DSGVTQTPKHLITATGQRVTLRCSPRSGDLSVYWYQQSLDQGLQFLIQYYNGEERAKGNILERFSAQQFPDLHSELNLSSLELGDSALYFCASSEPQGTMNTEAFFGQGTRLTVV.

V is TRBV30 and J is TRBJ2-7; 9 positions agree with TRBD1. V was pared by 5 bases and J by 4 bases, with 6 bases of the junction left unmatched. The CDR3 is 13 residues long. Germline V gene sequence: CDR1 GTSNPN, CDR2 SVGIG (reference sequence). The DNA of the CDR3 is TGTGCCTGGGGGTCCGGACAGGGGTACGAGCAGTACTTC. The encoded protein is CAWGSGQGYEQYF.

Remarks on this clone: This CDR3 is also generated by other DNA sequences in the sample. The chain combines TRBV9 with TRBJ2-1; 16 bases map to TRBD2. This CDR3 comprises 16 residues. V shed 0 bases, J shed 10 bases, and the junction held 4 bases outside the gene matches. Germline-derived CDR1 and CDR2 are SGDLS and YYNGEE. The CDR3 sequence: CASSVARGLAGGEQFF. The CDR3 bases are TGTGCCAGCAGCGTAGCTAGGGGACTAGCGGGAGGGGAGCAGTTCTTC.

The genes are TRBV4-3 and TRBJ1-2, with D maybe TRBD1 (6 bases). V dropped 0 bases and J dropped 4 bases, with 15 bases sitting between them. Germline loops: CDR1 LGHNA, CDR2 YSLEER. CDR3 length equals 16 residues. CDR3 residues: CASSQEGRNRVYGYTF. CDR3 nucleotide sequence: TGCGCCAGCAGCCAAGAAGGCAGGAACAGGGTCTATGGCTACACCTTC.

The CDR3 here is CASSSGSGGYTF. The CDR3 nucleotides read TGTGCCAGCAGCTCAGGCTCAGGGGGCTACACCTTC. The chain has TRBV7-3 and TRBJ1-2, with D perhaps TRBD1 (5 bases). From germline, CDR1 is SGHTA and CDR2 FQGTGA. This CDR3 has 12 amino acids. V lost 4 bases and J 8 bases, leaving 11 bases between the germline ends. Full variable domain (outside the CDR3, taken from reference TRBV7-3 and TRBJ1-2): GAGVSQTPSNKVTEKGKYVELRCDPISGHTALYWYRQSLGQGPEFLIYFQGTGAADDSGLPNDRFFAVRPEGSVSTLKIQRTERGDSAVYLCASSSGSGGYTFGSGTRLTVV.

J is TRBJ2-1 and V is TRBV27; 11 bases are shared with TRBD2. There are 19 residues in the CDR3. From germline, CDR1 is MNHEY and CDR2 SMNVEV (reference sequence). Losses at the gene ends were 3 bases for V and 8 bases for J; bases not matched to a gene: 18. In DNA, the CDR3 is TGTGCCAGCAGTTTCGGTAGACTAGCGGGAAATAAGGGGCAGTATGAGCAGTTCTTC. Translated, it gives CASSFGRLAGNKGQYEQFF.

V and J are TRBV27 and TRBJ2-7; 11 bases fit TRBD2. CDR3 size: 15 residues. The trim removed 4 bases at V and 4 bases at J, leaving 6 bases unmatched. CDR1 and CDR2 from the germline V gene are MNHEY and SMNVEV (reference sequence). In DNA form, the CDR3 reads TGTGCCAGCAGTTGGACTAGCGGGCCGCAATACGAGCAGTACTTC. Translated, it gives CASSWTSGPQYEQYF.